Shown below are 24 T cell receptor beta chains from a single sample sequenced in a study of control samples from healthy donors and cancer patients. Using immunoSEQ multiplex PCR, the repertoire was profiled, and TCRdb retains in-frame clones only, with some absent. Here the sample spans tens of thousands of clones, 92% being singletons. Sequencing used PBMCs. The receptor source for this set is a man in his forties with colorectal cancer.

The chain employs TRBV12-3 or TRBV12-4 and TRBJ1-2; no definite D call. The V gene lost 1 base and the J gene lost 3 bases, with 6 bases spanning the gap. The CDR3 has 13 amino acids. CDR3 loop: CASSLGPDYGYTF. DNA for the CDR3: TGTGCCAGCAGTTTAGGGCCGGACTATGGCTACACCTTC.

The chain carries TRBV7-9 and TRBJ1-1, with D possibly matching TRBD1 (6 bases). V gave up 5 bases and J gave up 3 bases, with 16 bases separating them. Germline V gives CDR1 SEHNR, CDR2 FQNEAQ (reference sequence). This CDR3 comprises 15 residues. The CDR3 DNA reads TGTGCCAGCAGCCCGAGAGGGGGACGGGACACTGAAGCTTTCTTT. It yields the protein CASSPRGGRDTEAFF.

The chain carries TRBV11-2 and TRBJ1-1; D uncertain. This CDR3 contains 15 residues. Germline-derived CDR1 and CDR2 are SGHAT and FQNNGV. V gave up 3 bases and J gave up 4 bases, with 15 bases separating them. This chain's CDR3 is CASSFSPGGRTEAFF. In nucleotides, the CDR3 is TGTGCCAGCAGCTTCTCCCCCGGCGGACGCACTGAAGCTTTCTTT. The full variable domain, rest sourced from reference TRBV11-2 and TRBJ1-1, is EAGVAQSPRYKIIEKRQSVAFWCNPISGHATLYWYQQILGQGPKLLIQFQNNGVVDDSQLPKDRFSAERLKGVDSTLKIQPAKLEDSAVYLCASSFSPGGRTEAFFGQGTRLTVV.

The genes are TRBV3-1 (or the pseudogene TRBV3-2) and TRBJ2-1; 11 bases map to TRBD1. V shed 3 bases, J shed 7 bases, and the junction held 5 bases outside the gene matches. The CDR3 runs 15 residues. Germline V gene data show CDR1 as LGHDT and CDR2 as YNNKEL (reference sequence). The CDR3: CASSHGQGALNEQFF. CDR3 sequence (DNA): TGTGCCAGCAGCCACGGACAGGGGGCTTTAAATGAGCAGTTCTTC.

This sequence joins TRBV18 and TRBJ2-1, with D hard to call. Germline V gene lookup returns CDR1 KGHSH and CDR2 LQKENI. V lost 1 base and J lost 5, with 15 bases in between. The CDR3 is 16 residues long. The CDR3 reads CASSPRQWAAHNEQFF. The CDR3 DNA reads as TGTGCCAGCTCACCACGTCAGTGGGCAGCCCACAATGAGCAGTTCTTC.

The V gene is TRBV6-4, the J gene TRBJ1-2; 7 positions match TRBD1. In germline, CDR1 is MRHNA, CDR2 SNTAGT. Unmatched junction bases numbered 14, after V lost 8 bases and J lost 5 bases. This CDR3 region has 15 residues. The CDR3 loop is CASSSRAGGVYGYTF. CDR3 nucleotides: TGTGCCAGCTCGTCTCGGGCAGGGGGTGTTTATGGCTACACCTTC.

V usage is TRBV6-2 or TRBV6-3 and J usage is TRBJ1-1; D may be TRBD1 (5 bases). Trimming shortened V by 5 bases and J by 8 bases, and 15 bases separated the two germline ends. The CDR3 is made up of 13 amino acids. Looked up from germline, CDR1 is MNHEY and CDR2 is SVGEGT. CDR3 coding DNA: TGTGCCAGCAGTACAGGACGGCCCCCAGAAGCTTTCTTT. Translated: CASSTGRPPEAFF.

The chain joins TRBV19 to TRBJ2-7, with 9 positions matching TRBD1. CDR3 length equals 15 residues. Germline V CDR1 and CDR2: LNHDA, SQIVND (reference sequence). Unmatched junction bases numbered 8, after V lost 4 bases and J lost 4 bases. This chain's CDR3 is CASSTQDRGYYEQYF. The CDR3 DNA is TGTGCCAGTAGTACCCAGGACAGGGGTTATTACGAGCAGTACTTC.

This chain connects TRBV3-1 (or the pseudogene TRBV3-2) to TRBJ2-1; the D gene is possibly TRBD1 (5 bases). The CDR3 is 14 residues long. The V gene's germline CDR1 is LGHDT and CDR2 YNNKEL (reference sequence). Trimming pared 0 bases from V and 4 bases from J, leaving 7 bases between. The CDR3 loop is CASSQEAGYNEQFF. CDR3 coding DNA: TGTGCCAGCAGCCAAGAGGCAGGGTACAATGAGCAGTTCTTC.

This sequence joins TRBV7-3 and TRBJ2-1, with TRBD2 matching 8 bases. Trimming cost V 2 bases and J 4 bases; bases outside gene matches: 10. Germline V lookup: CDR1 SGHTA, CDR2 FQGTGA. The CDR3 loop spans 17 amino acids. The CDR3 region is CASSLEPLAEDYNEQFF. In DNA form, the CDR3 reads TGTGCCAGCAGCTTAGAACCACTAGCGGAGGATTACAATGAGCAGTTCTTC.

The genes are TRBV7-8 and TRBJ2-6; no reliable D call. The germline V gene encodes CDR1 SGHVS and CDR2 FQNEAQ. This CDR3 contains 14 residues. The V end lost 4 bases, the J end lost 0 bases, and 4 bases lay between the germline ends. The CDR3 coding sequence is TGTGCCAGCAGCTCCCACTCTGGGGCCAACGTCCTGACTTTC. This translates into CASSSHSGANVLTF. Looking up the rest from reference TRBV7-8 and TRBJ2-6 gives the full variable domain: GAGVSQSPRYKVAKRGQDVALRCDPISGHVSLFWYQQALGQGPEFLTYFQNEAQLDKSGLPSDRFFAERPEGSVSTLKIQRTQQEDSAVYLCASSSHSGANVLTFGAGSRLTVL.

The chain recombines TRBV7-2 with TRBJ2-1; 8 bases line up with TRBD2. Germline values: CDR1 SGHTA, CDR2 FQGNSA. CDR3 length: 15 amino acids. The ends lost 2 bases at V and 9 bases at J; junction bases unmatched: 9. The CDR3 DNA reads TGTGCCAGCAGCTTAACGCGGGGGGACCCGAGTGAGCAGTTCTTC. Its translation: CASSLTRGDPSEQFF. Drawing the rest from reference TRBV7-2 and TRBJ2-1, the complete variable domain is GAGVSQSPSNKVTEKGKDVELRCDPISGHTALYWYRQSLGQGLEFLIYFQGNSAPDKSGLPSDRFSAERTGGSVSTLTIQRTQQEDSAVYLCASSLTRGDPSEQFFGPGTRLTVL.

This clone has just one count. This chain joins TRBV27 and TRBJ1-2, with TRBD1 matching 7 bases. In germline, CDR1 is MNHEY, CDR2 SMNVEV (reference sequence). V shed 4 bases, J shed 3 bases, and the junction held 5 bases outside the gene matches. The CDR3 has 14 residues. In DNA form, the CDR3 reads TGTGCCAGCAGTTCCGCGGGGACAGACTATGGCTACACCTTC. It is translated as CASSSAGTDYGYTF.

The J gene is TRBJ2-5, the V gene TRBV29-1; 12 bases agree with TRBD2. The V gene end was trimmed by 6 bases and the J gene end by 2 bases; junction bases not matched to a gene: 4. The CDR3 is 14 amino acids. From germline, CDR1 is SQVTM and CDR2 ANQGSEA. The CDR3 DNA sequence: TGCAGCGTCCGACTAGCGGGGGTTCAAGAGACCCAGTACTTC. It translates to CSVRLAGVQETQYF. The full variable domain, in which reference TRBV29-1 and TRBJ2-5 provide the parts outside the CDR3, is SAVISQKPSRDICQRGTSLTIQCQVDSQVTMMFWYRQQPGQSLTLIATANQGSEATYESGFVIDKFPISRPNLTFSTLTVSNMSPEDSSIYLCSVRLAGVQETQYFGPGTRLLVL.

The rearrangement uses TRBV27 and TRBJ2-6, with 8 nucleotides matching TRBD2. V lost 3 bases, J lost 2 bases, and 9 bases stayed unmatched. This CDR3 has 18 amino acids. Germline CDR1 is MNHEY and CDR2 is SMNVEV (reference sequence). The CDR3 coding sequence is TGTGCCAGCAGTTTGGTAGCCCCCGGGGGGGCTGGGGCCAACGTCCTGACTTTC. Amino acids: CASSLVAPGGAGANVLTF.

The CDR3 region is CAWSVPQRPSGNTIYF. CDR3 coding DNA: TGTGCCTGGAGTGTACCCCAGCGGCCATCTGGAAACACCATATATTTT. This chain uses TRBV30 with TRBJ1-3, with no clear D. CDR1 is GTSNPN, CDR2 SVGIG, per germline (reference sequence). V gave up 0 bases and J gave up 1 base, with 13 bases separating them. This CDR3 has 16 amino acids.

The chain uses TRBV2 and TRBJ1-4, with 7 bases lining up with TRBD1. Germline CDR1 SNHLY, CDR2 FYNNEI. CDR3 size: 14 residues. Losses at the gene ends were 6 bases for V and 5 bases for J; bases not matched to a gene: 6. Written as DNA, the CDR3 is TGTGCCAGCAGCTGGGACAGCGGGAATGAAAAACTGTTTTTT. Amino acids: CASSWDSGNEKLFF. Full variable domain (outside the CDR3, taken from reference TRBV2 and TRBJ1-4): EPEVTQTPSHQVTQMGQEVILRCVPISNHLYFYWYRQILGQKVEFLVSFYNNEISEKSEIFDDQFSVERPDGSNFTLKIRSTKLEDSAMYFCASSWDSGNEKLFFGSGTQLSVL.

This sequence joins TRBV6-1 and TRBJ2-7; D gene unclear. CDR1 is MNHNS and CDR2 is SASEGT in the germline V gene. The CDR3 contains 12 residues. Trimming took 1 base from V and 2 from J, leaving 3 bases between them. The CDR3: CASSEGPYEQYF. CDR3 nucleotide sequence: TGTGCCAGCAGTGAAGGGCCCTACGAGCAGTACTTC.

The chain uses TRBV29-1 and TRBJ2-1; D might be TRBD1 or TRBD2, each matching 5 bases. Deletions cut 6 bases from V and 6 bases from J, with 15 bases between. This CDR3 comprises 13 residues. The germline V gene encodes CDR1 SQVTM and CDR2 ANQGSEA. CDR3 in DNA: TGCAGCGTCCGGGGTGAAGGGGCCAATGAGCAGTTCTTC. Translation gives CSVRGEGANEQFF.

The V gene is TRBV5-1, the J gene TRBJ2-1; D might be TRBD1 (5 bases). CDR1 is SGHRS and CDR2 is YFSETQ in the germline V gene. Deletions cut 4 bases from V and 8 bases from J, with 22 bases between. This CDR3 spans 16 amino acids. DNA for the CDR3: TGCGCCAGCAGCCGAGACGGTGGGGCGCGGATCGATGAGCAGTTCTTC. This encodes CASSRDGGARIDEQFF.

The chain couples TRBV7-9 to TRBJ2-2; D is unresolved. Trimming removed 1 base at V and 0 bases at J, with 3 bases between. CDR1 is SEHNR, CDR2 FQNEAQ, per germline (reference sequence). The CDR3 runs 14 residues. The CDR3 protein is CASSLETNTGELFF. CDR3 nucleotides: TGTGCCAGCAGCTTAGAAACGAACACCGGGGAGCTGTTTTTT. Combining the CDR3 with reference TRBV7-9 and TRBJ2-2 gives the whole variable domain DTGVSQNPRHKITKRGQNVTFRCDPISEHNRLYWYRQTLGQGPEFLTYFQNEAQLEKSRLLSDRFSAERPKGSFSTLEIQRTEQGDSAMYLCASSLETNTGELFFGEGSRLTVL.

The chain combines TRBV7-8 with TRBJ2-6; D call uncertain. Trimming shortened V by 3 bases and J by 0 bases, and 9 bases separated the two germline ends. The CDR3 length is 16 residues. CDR1 and CDR2 from the germline V gene are SGHVS and FQNEAQ. The CDR3 protein is CASSFHASSGANVLTF. The CDR3, as DNA: TGTGCCAGCAGCTTTCACGCAAGCTCTGGGGCCAACGTCCTGACTTTC.

This chain's CDR3 is CASSLGQDFLTDTQYF. The CDR3 DNA follows: TGCGCCAGCAGCTTGGGCCAGGACTTCCTCACAGATACGCAGTATTTT. The rearrangement joins TRBV5-1 to TRBJ2-3; maybe TRBD2 (5 bases). Looked up from germline, CDR1 is SGHRS and CDR2 is YFSETQ. The CDR3 is made up of 16 amino acids. V lost 0 bases to trimming and J lost 2 bases, with 13 bases between them. Based on the CDR3 plus reference TRBV5-1 and TRBJ2-3, the full variable domain is KAGVTQTPRYLIKTRGQQVTLSCSPISGHRSVSWYQQTPGQGLQFLFEYFSETQRNKGNFPGRFSGRQFSNSRSEMNVSTLELGDSALYLCASSLGQDFLTDTQYFGPGTRLTVL.

The chain recombines TRBV11-3 with TRBJ1-1, with a tentative D call TRBD1 (5 bases). The CDR3 length is 16 residues. The germline V gene encodes CDR1 SGHNT and CDR2 YENEEA. Trimming cost V 0 bases and J 1 base, with 12 bases left between them. CDR3 nucleotide sequence: TGTGCCAGCAGCTTAGAGGACGACAGCCCGAACACTGAAGCTTTCTTT. This encodes CASSLEDDSPNTEAFF.